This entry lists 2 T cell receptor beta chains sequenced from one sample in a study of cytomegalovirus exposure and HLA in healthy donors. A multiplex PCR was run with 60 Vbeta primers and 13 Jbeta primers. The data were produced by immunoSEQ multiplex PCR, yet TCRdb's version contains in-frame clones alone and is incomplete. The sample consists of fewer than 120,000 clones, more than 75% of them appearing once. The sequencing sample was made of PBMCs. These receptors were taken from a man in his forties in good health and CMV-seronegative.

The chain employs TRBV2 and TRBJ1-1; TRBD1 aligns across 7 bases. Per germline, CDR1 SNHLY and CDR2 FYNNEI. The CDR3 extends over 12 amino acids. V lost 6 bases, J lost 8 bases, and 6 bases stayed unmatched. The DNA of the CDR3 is TGTGCCAGCAGAGTAGGACAGGTAGAAGCTTTCTTT. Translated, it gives CASRVGQVEAFF.

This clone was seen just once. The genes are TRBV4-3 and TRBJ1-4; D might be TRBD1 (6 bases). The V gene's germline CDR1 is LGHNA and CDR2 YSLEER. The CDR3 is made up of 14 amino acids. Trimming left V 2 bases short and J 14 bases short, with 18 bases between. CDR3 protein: CASSQLKSGAGLFF. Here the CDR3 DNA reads TGCGCCAGCAGCCAATTAAAATCAGGGGCTGGGCTGTTTTTT.